A selection of T cell receptor beta chains follows, all from one sample in a study of shared clonotypes between healthy human individuals. Only in-frame clones appear in the TCRdb table, and some are missing; sequencing was by immunoSEQ multiplex PCR. The table lists approximately 2.5 million clones, around nine tenths of them singletons. The specimen was naive CD4+ T cells sorted from blood. The source of these receptors is a man between 18 and 29 years old in good health. Each CDR3 is given with its conserved first and last residue. The D gene is left open where the match is weak. Only some rows state a clone size, as once, few, many or a class for expanded clones.

NA TRBJ1-1 NA TRBV27 CASSLGGPRNTEAFF TGTGCCAGCAGCCTGGGGGGGCCGAGGAACACTGAAGCTTTCTTT
NA TRBJ1-5 TRBD1 TRBV19 CASKSPNRGLGQPQHF TGTGCCAGTAAATCCCCCAACAGGGGCTTAGGTCAGCCCCAGCATTTT
NA TRBJ2-4 TRBD2 TRBV10-3 CAIAEAGGDIQYF TGTGCCATCGCTGAGGCGGGAGGGGACATTCAGTACTTC
NA TRBJ2-1 NA TRBV21-1 CASSKDLQGGYEQFF TGTGCCAGCAGCAAAGATTTACAGGGTGGGTATGAGCAGTTCTTC
NA TRBJ2-3 NA TRBV9 CASSVVSFTDTQYF TGTGCCAGCAGCGTAGTTAGCTTCACAGATACGCAGTATTTT
NA TRBJ2-6 NA TRBV19 CASSIQPLSGANVLTF TGTGCCAGTAGTATTCAACCTCTATCTGGGGCCAACGTCCTGACTTTC
NA TRBJ2-7 NA TRBV18 CASSPSGSTYEQYF TGTGCCAGCTCACCCTCAGGGTCCACCTACGAGCAGTACTTC
NA TRBJ2-7 TRBD2 TRBV5-4 CASSPRSLAATEQYF TGTGCCAGCAGCCCCCGGTCACTAGCGGCGACCGAGCAGTACTTC
NA TRBJ2-1 TRBD1 TRBV5-1 CASSIPRDRVVNEQFF TGCGCCAGCAGCATCCCCCGGGACAGGGTAGTTAATGAGCAGTTCTTC
NA TRBJ1-3 NA TRBV7-2 CASSPGLQGNTIYF TGTGCCAGCAGCCCGGGTTTGCAAGGAAACACCATATATTTT
NA TRBJ2-3 NA TRBV4-1 CASSPSPLDYLNSDTQYF TGCGCCAGCAGCCCCAGCCCCCTGGACTATCTCAATTCGGATACGCAGTATTTT
NA TRBJ1-2 NA TRBV7-9 CASSNSGEINGYTF TGTGCCAGCAGCAACTCAGGGGAAATTAATGGCTACACCTTC
NA TRBJ1-1 NA TRBV6-6 CASTPPGPNTEAFF TGTGCCAGCACTCCCCCGGGACCAAACACTGAAGCTTTCTTT
NA TRBJ2-3 TRBD2 TRBV10-1 CASSERGSGGIWADTQYF TGCGCCAGCAGTGAGCGGGGTAGCGGGGGAATTTGGGCAGATACGCAGTATTTT
NA TRBJ2-7 NA TRBV5-4 CASTTLGDSYEQYF TGTGCCAGCACCACCCTTGGGGACTCCTACGAGCAGTACTTC
NA TRBJ2-7 TRBD1 TRBV27 CASSLSGQVNEQYF TGTGCCAGCAGTTTATCTGGACAGGTTAACGAGCAGTACTTC
NA TRBJ2-1 NA TRBV6-1 CASSGRQSSYNEQFF TGTGCCAGCAGCGGACGTCAGAGCTCCTACAATGAGCAGTTCTTC
NA TRBJ1-3 NA TRBV5-1 CASSDRASGNTIYF TGCGCCAGCAGTGATAGAGCCTCTGGAAACACCATATATTTT
few TRBJ1-6 NA TRBV6-4 CASSDRDNSPLHF TGTGCCAGCAGTGACAGGGATAATTCACCCCTCCACTTT
NA TRBJ2-1 TRBD2 TRBV7-2 CASSLTSNNEQFF TGTGCCAGCAGCTTGACTAGCAACAATGAGCAGTTCTTC
NA TRBJ1-2 NA TRBV19 CASSGGQDRVRGYTF TGTGCCAGTAGTGGAGGGCAGGATCGAGTAAGAGGCTACACCTTC
NA TRBJ2-7 NA TRBV27 CVLQEGTYEQYF TGTGTCTTGCAGGAGGGAACCTACGAGCAGTACTTC
NA TRBJ2-2 TRBD1 TRBV19 CATTRSGGDGELFF TGTGCCACCACTCGGTCAGGGGGTGATGGGGAGCTGTTTTTT
NA TRBJ1-2 NA TRBV30 CALGNGAYGYTF TGTGCCCTCGGCAACGGGGCCTATGGCTACACCTTC
NA TRBJ2-1 NA TRBV19 CASSIGGSVNEQFF TGTGCCAGTAGTATTGGAGGGAGTGTCAATGAGCAGTTCTTC
NA TRBJ2-5 NA TRBV19 CASSDSGQETQYF TGTGCCAGTAGTGATAGCGGACAAGAGACCCAGTACTTC
NA TRBJ2-3 TRBD1 TRBV10-3 CAIRTGDRGSTDTQYF TGTGCCATCAGGACCGGGGACAGGGGGAGCACAGATACGCAGTATTTT
NA TRBJ2-7 TRBD1 TRBV30 CAWSVGTGDNEQYF TGTGCCTGGAGTGTGGGGACAGGGGACAACGAGCAGTACTTC
NA TRBJ1-2 NA TRBV7-2 CASSSGPGYGYTF TGTGCCAGCAGCTCTGGACCGGGATATGGCTACACCTTC
NA TRBJ2-3 NA TRBV5-6 CASSRDQGRGADTQYF TGTGCCAGCAGCCGGGACCAGGGGCGAGGGGCAGATACGCAGTATTTT
NA TRBJ2-5 NA TRBV9 CASSVADGETQYF TGTGCCAGCAGCGTAGCGGACGGAGAGACCCAGTACTTC
NA TRBJ2-7 TRBD1 TRBV29-1 CSVVGQADYEQYF TGCAGCGTTGTGGGACAGGCCGACTACGAGCAGTACTTC
NA TRBJ2-7 TRBD1 TRBV15 CATSRDRGGVNEQYF TGTGCCACCAGCAGAGATCGAGGGGGCGTCAACGAGCAGTACTTC
NA TRBJ1-4 NA TRBV6-5 CASSSEEKLFF TGTGCCAGCAGCTCCGAGGAAAAACTGTTTTTT
NA TRBJ2-7 TRBD1 TRBV10-2 CATTGVREQYF TGCGCCACCACAGGGGTGCGGGAGCAGTACTTC
NA TRBJ1-5 NA TRBV10-3 CAISEGGTLSGNQPQHF TGTGCCATCAGTGAGGGGGGGACCCTATCTGGCAATCAGCCCCAGCATTTT
NA TRBJ2-1 NA TRBV19 CASTISWSSYNEQFF TGTGCCAGTACCATAAGCTGGAGCTCCTACAATGAGCAGTTCTTC
NA TRBJ2-5 NA TRBV2 CASSELEETQYF TGTGCCAGCAGTGAATTGGAAGAGACCCAGTACTTC
NA TRBJ2-3 TRBD2 TRBV19 CASSPPGRERGGRDTQYF TGTGCCAGTAGTCCCCCCGGGCGGGAGCGGGGGGGCCGAGATACGCAGTATTTT
NA TRBJ2-1 NA TRBV11-2 CASSSSAGTHINEQFF TGTGCCAGCAGTTCCTCGGCGGGGACACATATTAATGAGCAGTTCTTC
NA TRBJ2-3 TRBD2 TRBV25-1 CASSESGGRTTDTQYF TGTGCCAGCAGTGAATCCGGCGGGAGGACCACAGATACGCAGTATTTT
NA TRBJ2-5 NA TRBV5-1 CASSLSGGLGLQETQYF TGCGCCAGCAGCTTGAGTGGCGGGTTAGGCCTGCAAGAGACCCAGTACTTC